These 15 T cell receptor beta chains originate from one sample sequenced in a study of blood T cell repertoires in COVID-19. Here immunoSEQ multiplex PCR was the method, and the copy in TCRdb shows in-frame clones only, minus some. Among about 280,000 clones listed, about 88% were seen once. Sequencing was done on a sample of peripheral blood. The receptor set was obtained from a woman aged 25-40 years with COVID-19, enrolled during active disease.

J is TRBJ2-7 and V is TRBV15; D is possibly TRBD2 (5 bases). The CDR3 sequence is 15 residues long. V lost 0 bases, J lost 0 bases, and 9 bases lay in between. CDR1 and CDR2 (germline): LNHNV, YYDKDF (reference sequence). CDR3 DNA sequence: TGTGCCACCAGCAGAGAGCGGGTCGCCTCCTACGAGCAGTACTTC. Protein sequence: CATSRERVASYEQYF.

This chain connects TRBV2 to TRBJ2-5; D call uncertain. The CDR3 consists of 16 residues. V was pared by 2 bases and J by 1 base, with 14 bases between. Germline V gives CDR1 SNHLY, CDR2 FYNNEI. The chain's CDR3 is CASSEIIGLGQETQYF. The DNA of the CDR3 is TGTGCCAGCAGTGAAATAATTGGGCTCGGCCAAGAGACCCAGTACTTC.

This clone came up a few times. This chain joins TRBV7-9 and TRBJ2-7, with D maybe TRBD2 (6 bases). The germline V gene has CDR1 SEHNR and CDR2 FQNEAQ (reference sequence). The CDR3 runs 13 residues. V was cut by 5 bases and J by 8 bases, with 16 bases left in between. CDR3 residues: CASSNGGARQQYF. The CDR3 nucleotides read TGTGCCAGCAGCAACGGAGGGGCCAGGCAGCAGTACTTC.

The sample holds one count of this clone. The chain carries TRBV27 and TRBJ1-6; TRBD1 might be the D (6 bases). This CDR3 is 16 amino acids long. In germline, CDR1 is MNHEY, CDR2 SMNVEV (reference sequence). The V and J ends lost 5 bases and 7 bases respectively, with 18 bases between them. This CDR3 is CASSLRTVAENSPLHF. CDR3 DNA sequence: TGTGCCAGCAGTCTCAGGACAGTAGCTGAAAATTCACCCCTCCACTTT.

This chain uses TRBV9 with TRBJ2-3; perhaps TRBD1 as D (6 bases). Germline V gene sequence: CDR1 SGDLS, CDR2 YYNGEE. There are 18 residues in the CDR3. V lost 3 bases and J lost 1, with 21 bases in between. CDR3 protein: CASSATGSPGRGTDTQYF. The CDR3 coding sequence is TGTGCCAGCAGCGCCACAGGGTCCCCAGGCCGGGGCACAGATACGCAGTATTTT.

This chain joins TRBV11-3 and TRBJ2-7; weak D call: TRBD1 (6 bases). Germline CDR1 is SGHNT and CDR2 is YENEEA. The CDR3 has 15 amino acids. V lost 0 bases and J 5 bases, leaving 14 bases between the germline ends. The CDR3 sequence is CASSLDRGNENEQYF. The CDR3 DNA reads TGTGCCAGCAGCTTAGACAGGGGAAATGAGAACGAGCAGTACTTC.

The V and J genes are TRBV28 and TRBJ1-2; 8 positions agree with TRBD1. Germline-derived CDR1 and CDR2 are MDHEN and SYDVKM. V was pared by 6 bases and J by 6 bases, with 3 bases of the junction left unmatched. The CDR3 has 12 amino acids. The CDR3: CASRGQANGYTF. The CDR3 region has the DNA TGTGCCAGCAGGGGACAGGCAAATGGCTACACCTTC.

J is TRBJ2-3 and V is TRBV5-1; 10 bases align to TRBD2. Germline-derived CDR1 and CDR2 are SGHRS and YFSETQ. V gave up 0 bases and J gave up 5 bases; unmatched junction bases: 9. The CDR3 extends over 17 amino acids. The CDR3 region is CASSLELAGGGGDTQYF. In DNA form, the CDR3 reads TGCGCCAGCAGCTTGGAGTTAGCGGGAGGAGGGGGAGATACGCAGTATTTT.

The chain links TRBV18 to TRBJ2-7; D gene unclear. The length of the CDR3 is 13 residues. V gave up 0 bases and J gave up 6 bases, with 9 bases separating them. CDR1 is KGHSH, CDR2 LQKENI, per germline. Here the CDR3 DNA reads TGTGCCAGCTCACCACCGGAACTACCCGAGCAGTACTTC. It yields the protein CASSPPELPEQYF. Full variable domain (missing parts from reference TRBV18 and TRBJ2-7): NAGVMQNPRHLVRRRGQEARLRCSPMKGHSHVYWYRQLPEEGLKFMVYLQKENIIDESGMPKERFSAEFPKEGPSILRIQQVVRGDSAAYFCASSPPELPEQYFGPGTRLTVT.

This clone was seen a single time. This chain links TRBV5-1 with TRBJ1-4; maybe TRBD1 (5 bases). Trimming cost V 0 bases and J 6 bases, with 15 bases left between them. Per germline, CDR1 SGHRS and CDR2 YFSETQ. The CDR3 spans 16 residues. The CDR3 is CASSLDRGRGDEKLFF. Here the CDR3 DNA reads TGCGCCAGCAGCTTGGATCGGGGGAGGGGCGATGAAAAACTGTTTTTT. The full variable domain, its missing parts supplied by reference TRBV5-1 and TRBJ1-4, is KAGVTQTPRYLIKTRGQQVTLSCSPISGHRSVSWYQQTPGQGLQFLFEYFSETQRNKGNFPGRFSGRQFSNSRSEMNVSTLELGDSALYLCASSLDRGRGDEKLFFGSGTQLSVL.

This clone was found a few times. The chain uses TRBV4-2 and TRBJ2-7, with D perhaps matching TRBD1 (6 bases). CDR3 length equals 15 residues. V gave up 4 bases and J gave up 0 bases, with 13 bases separating them. CDR1 and CDR2 (germline): LGHNA, YNFKEQ. This CDR3 reads CASSLEQGSSYEQYF. The CDR3, as DNA: TGTGCCAGCAGCCTCGAACAGGGCAGCTCCTACGAGCAGTACTTC.

This chain connects TRBV6-1 to TRBJ1-6; 8 positions agree with TRBD1. Germline-derived CDR1 and CDR2 are MNHNS and SASEGT. The V segment lost 3 bases and the J segment 10 bases; nucleotides outside the gene matches: 11. This CDR3 contains 16 residues. The CDR3 sequence: CASSEIWTGRESPLHF. The CDR3 bases are TGTGCCAGCAGTGAGATATGGACAGGGAGGGAGTCACCCCTCCACTTT.

CDR3 sequence: CASSPGTGNEKLFF. Written as DNA, the CDR3 is TGTGCCAGCTCACCAGGGACAGGGAACGAAAAACTGTTTTTT. The gene calls are TRBV18 and TRBJ1-4, with 9 bases fitting TRBD1. Germline assignment: CDR1 KGHSH and CDR2 LQKENI. Unmatched junction bases numbered 3, after V lost 2 bases and J lost 8 bases. The CDR3 has 14 residues.

This chain connects TRBV4-1 to TRBJ1-1; 9 bases are shared with TRBD1. Germline V CDR1 and CDR2: MGHRA, YSYEKL. There are 14 residues in the CDR3. Trimming at V came to 3 bases and at J to 5 bases, leaving 4 bases not matched to a gene. Written as DNA, the CDR3 is TGCGCCAGCAGCCAGGGACAGGGCCCTACTGAAGCTTTCTTT. It codes for CASSQGQGPTEAFF.

V and J are TRBV7-9 and TRBJ1-4, with 7 bases lining up with TRBD1. The germline V gene encodes CDR1 SEHNR and CDR2 FQNEAQ (reference sequence). This CDR3 is built from 14 residues. The V gene end was trimmed by 4 bases and the J gene end by 6 bases; junction bases not matched to a gene: 5. In DNA, the CDR3 is TGTGCCAGCAGCTCCAGGGGGTCTGATGAAAAACTGTTTTTT. Translating gives CASSSRGSDEKLFF.